Many counts were recorded for the clone carrying this T cell receptor (beta chain). The sample belongs to a study of T cells in Graves' hyperthyroidism and ophthalmopathy. CDR1 and CDR2 (germline): MNHEY, SVGAGI. The V gene lost 2 bases and the J gene lost 6 bases, with 10 bases spanning the gap. The CDR3 is 13 residues long. Amplification of TCR beta CDR3 regions was performed using RNA transcripts as template. A first-round RT-PCR of the TCR CDR3 used the HTBI primer set. Using its own MiXCR run on the multiplex PCR reads, TCRdb lists one record per CDR3 protein. Among a few hundred thousand distinct CDR3 sequences listed, roughly 18% were seen once.

The receptor comes from a woman between 40 and 50 years old with Graves' ophthalmopathy. The chain joins TRBV6-5 to TRBJ1-1; possibly TRBD1 for D (6 bases). Input material: blood. In DNA, the CDR3 is TGTGCCAGCAGTTACCTTGGGGGCTCTGAAGCTTTCTTT. Protein sequence: CASSYLGGSEAFF.